These 14 T cell receptor beta chains came from one sample sequenced in a study of T cell responses to AZD1222 COVID-19 vaccine. The repertoire was sequenced with immunoSEQ multiplex PCR; TCRdb's copy has only in-frame clones and lacks some. The sample shows fewer than 55,000 clones, under 85% of them seen only once. The material was peripheral blood, obtained on day 0 of AZD1222 vaccination. The source of these receptors is an adult in good health.

The J gene is TRBJ2-7, the V gene TRBV12-3 or TRBV12-4; 7 positions match TRBD1. The CDR3 length is 13 residues. Trimming cost V 5 bases and J 4 bases; bases outside gene matches: 5. The CDR3 sequence: CASSTGVSYEQYF. CDR3 DNA sequence: TGTGCCAGCAGTACAGGGGTTTCTTACGAGCAGTACTTC.

The chain employs TRBV18 and TRBJ1-5; perhaps TRBD1 as D (5 bases). The CDR3 is made up of 15 amino acids. The germline gives CDR1 KGHSH, CDR2 LQKENI. The ends were cut back, 3 bases at V and 6 bases at J, with 15 bases in the middle. The CDR3 protein is CASSPTGTPAQPQHF. The DNA for the CDR3 is TGTGCCAGCTCACCGACCGGGACGCCGGCTCAGCCCCAGCATTTT.

This rearrangement joins TRBV6-5 to TRBJ2-7; D unclear. The CDR3 extends over 13 amino acids. The V end was cut by 0 bases, the J end by 4 bases, with 7 bases between. Germline CDR1 and CDR2: MNHEY and SVGAGI. In DNA form, the CDR3 reads TGTGCCAGCAGTTACTCAGGGCAGTACGAGCAGTACTTC. This translates into CASSYSGQYEQYF.

V gene TRBV2 combines with J gene TRBJ2-7; 13 bases are shared with TRBD2. The CDR3 extends over 15 amino acids. In germline, CDR1 is SNHLY, CDR2 FYNNEI. The J segment lost 0 bases and the V segment lost 6 bases, leaving 2 bases of the junction unmatched. In DNA, the CDR3 is TGTGCCAGCAGACGGACTAGCGGGAGCTCCTACGAGCAGTACTTC. This codes for CASRRTSGSSYEQYF.

The chain links TRBV19 to TRBJ2-1; 13 bases line up with TRBD2. CDR3 length equals 15 residues. V was clipped by 6 bases and J by 10 bases; unmatched bases: 9. Germline lookup yields CDR1 LNHDA and CDR2 SQIVND (reference sequence). This CDR3 reads CASRALAGGVWEQFF. DNA for the CDR3: TGTGCCAGTAGAGCACTAGCGGGAGGGGTGTGGGAGCAGTTCTTC. The variable domain in full, completed from reference TRBV19 and TRBJ2-1, reads DGGITQSPKYLFRKEGQNVTLSCEQNLNHDAMYWYRQDPGQGLRLIYYSQIVNDFQKGDIAEGYSVSREKKESFPLTVTSAQKNPTAFYLCASRALAGGVWEQFFGPGTRLTVL.

The rearrangement links TRBV27 to TRBJ1-6, with D perhaps TRBD1 (6 bases). V lost 2 bases to trimming and J lost 1 base, with 15 bases between them. Per the germline V gene, CDR1 is MNHEY and CDR2 is SMNVEV (reference sequence). The CDR3 totals 18 residues. The CDR3: CASSLLRGALSYNSPLHF. The CDR3 nucleotides are TGTGCCAGCAGTTTACTCCGGGGGGCGTTGTCCTATAATTCACCCCTCCACTTT.

The rearrangement uses TRBV12-3 or TRBV12-4 and TRBJ2-7; no reliable D call. The CDR3 spans 13 residues. With 3 bases removed from V and 4 bases from J, the gap between germline ends came to 10 bases. CDR3 loop: CASSFMLSYEQYF. CDR3 nucleotides: TGTGCCAGCAGTTTTATGTTGAGTTACGAGCAGTACTTC.

Comments on this clone: One end of the junction does not line up with germline, which may come from a read error. The CDR3 is CASSIGYSGSTIYF. In DNA form, the CDR3 reads TGTGCCAGTAGTATTGGCTATTCCGGAAGCACCATATATTTT. The chain links TRBV19 to TRBJ1-3; D call uncertain. This CDR3 is built from 14 residues. Looked up from germline, CDR1 is LNHDA and CDR2 is SQIVND (reference sequence).

This chain joins TRBV5-1 and TRBJ2-1; 11 positions agree with TRBD2. Germline CDR1 SGHRS, CDR2 YFSETQ. CDR3 size: 18 residues. V was clipped by 2 bases and J by 0 bases; unmatched bases: 7. The CDR3 DNA reads as TGCGCCAGCAGCTTTGTAGCGGGAGGGATGAGCTCCTACAATGAGCAGTTCTTC. Translating gives CASSFVAGGMSSYNEQFF. The entire variable domain, with the rest obtained from reference TRBV5-1 and TRBJ2-1, is as follows: KAGVTQTPRYLIKTRGQQVTLSCSPISGHRSVSWYQQTPGQGLQFLFEYFSETQRNKGNFPGRFSGRQFSNSRSEMNVSTLELGDSALYLCASSFVAGGMSSYNEQFFGPGTRLTVL.

This clone showed up just once. The chain uses TRBV29-1 and TRBJ2-3, with 7 bases identical to TRBD2. The junction had 5 bases not matched to a gene; V was cut back by 4 bases and J by 4 bases. This CDR3 is 13 amino acids long. Per the germline V gene, CDR1 is SQVTM and CDR2 is ANQGSEA. CDR3 in amino acids: CSVGGLQADTQYF. DNA of the CDR3: TGCAGCGTTGGGGGACTACAAGCAGATACGCAGTATTTT.

The gene calls are TRBV28 and TRBJ2-7, with D unresolved. The germline V and J ends were trimmed by 3 bases and 3 bases, with 6 bases remaining between them. This CDR3 has 12 amino acids. Germline V gives CDR1 MDHEN, CDR2 SYDVKM. Here the CDR3 DNA reads TGTGCCAGCAGTTTCCGGCGCTACGAGCAGTACTTC. Its translation: CASSFRRYEQYF.

This rearrangement joins TRBV28 to TRBJ1-4; D is unclear. Germline V gene lookup returns CDR1 MDHEN and CDR2 SYDVKM. The V gene lost 5 bases and the J gene lost 6 bases, with 7 bases spanning the gap. The CDR3 has 12 residues. In nucleotides, the CDR3 is TGTGCCAGCAGTCCACACGATGAAAAACTGTTTTTT. Its protein product is CASSPHDEKLFF. The full variable domain, rest sourced from reference TRBV28 and TRBJ1-4, is DVKVTQSSRYLVKRTGEKVFLECVQDMDHENMFWYRQDPGLGLRLIYFSYDVKMKEKGDIPEGYSVSREKKERFSLILESASTNQTSMYLCASSPHDEKLFFGSGTQLSVL.

The chain employs TRBV11-2 and TRBJ2-2, with 9 bases lining up with TRBD1. The CDR3 has 16 residues. Per germline, CDR1 SGHAT and CDR2 FQNNGV. With V trimmed by 7 bases and J by 4 bases, 10 bases remained unmatched. Here the CDR3 DNA reads TGTGCCAGCACCCAGCGGACAGGGGCTTTCACCGGGGAGCTGTTTTTT. Encoded protein: CASTQRTGAFTGELFF.

This chain joins TRBV6-5 and TRBJ1-5; no clear D. This CDR3 comprises 14 residues. Trimming pared 8 bases from V and 7 bases from J, leaving 18 bases between. Germline lookup yields CDR1 MNHEY and CDR2 SVGAGI. CDR3 region: CASQHPLGSQPQHF. The DNA for the CDR3 is TGTGCCAGCCAACATCCCCTGGGGAGCCAGCCCCAGCATTTT.